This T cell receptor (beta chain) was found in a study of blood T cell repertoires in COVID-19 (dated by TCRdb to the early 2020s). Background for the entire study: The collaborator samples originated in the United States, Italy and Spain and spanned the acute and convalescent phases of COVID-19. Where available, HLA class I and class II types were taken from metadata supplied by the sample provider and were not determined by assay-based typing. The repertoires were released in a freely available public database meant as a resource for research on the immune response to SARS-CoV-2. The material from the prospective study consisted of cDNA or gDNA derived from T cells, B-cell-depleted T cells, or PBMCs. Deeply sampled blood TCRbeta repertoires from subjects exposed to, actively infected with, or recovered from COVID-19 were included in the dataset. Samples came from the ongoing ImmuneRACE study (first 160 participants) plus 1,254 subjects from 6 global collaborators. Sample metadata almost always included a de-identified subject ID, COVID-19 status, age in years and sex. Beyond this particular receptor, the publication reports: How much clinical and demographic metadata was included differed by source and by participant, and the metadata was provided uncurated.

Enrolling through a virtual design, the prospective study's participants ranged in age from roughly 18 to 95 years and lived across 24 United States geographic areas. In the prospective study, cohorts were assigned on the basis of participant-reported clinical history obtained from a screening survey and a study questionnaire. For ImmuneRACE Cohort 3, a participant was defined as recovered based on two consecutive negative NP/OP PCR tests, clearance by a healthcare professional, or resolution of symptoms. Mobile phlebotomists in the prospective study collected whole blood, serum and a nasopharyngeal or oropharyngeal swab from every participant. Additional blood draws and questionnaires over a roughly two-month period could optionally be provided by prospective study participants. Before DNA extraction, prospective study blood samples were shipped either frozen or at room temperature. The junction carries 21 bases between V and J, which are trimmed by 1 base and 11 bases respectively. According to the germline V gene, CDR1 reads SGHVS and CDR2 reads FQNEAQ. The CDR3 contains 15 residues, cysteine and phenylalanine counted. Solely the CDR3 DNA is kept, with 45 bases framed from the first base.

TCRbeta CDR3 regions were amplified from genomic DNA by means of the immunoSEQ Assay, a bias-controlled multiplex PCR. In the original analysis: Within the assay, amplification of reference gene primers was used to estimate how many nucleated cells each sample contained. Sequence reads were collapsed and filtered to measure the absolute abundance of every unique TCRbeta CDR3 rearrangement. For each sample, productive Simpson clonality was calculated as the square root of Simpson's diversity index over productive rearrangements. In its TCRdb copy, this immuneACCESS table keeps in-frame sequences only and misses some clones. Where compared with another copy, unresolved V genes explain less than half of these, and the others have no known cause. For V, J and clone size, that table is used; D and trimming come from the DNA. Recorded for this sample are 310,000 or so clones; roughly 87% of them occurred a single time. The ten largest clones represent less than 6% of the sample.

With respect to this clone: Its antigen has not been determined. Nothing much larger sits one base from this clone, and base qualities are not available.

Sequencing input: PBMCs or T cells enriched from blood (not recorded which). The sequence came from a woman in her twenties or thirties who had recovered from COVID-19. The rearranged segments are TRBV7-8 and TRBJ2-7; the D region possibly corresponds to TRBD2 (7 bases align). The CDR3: CASSLGGGGGPWEYF. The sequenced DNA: TGTGCCAGCAGCTTAGGGGGGGGCGGAGGCCCTTGGGAGTACTTC.